This T cell receptor (beta chain) was documented in a study of blood T cell repertoires in COVID-19. Trimming pared 2 bases from V and 0 bases from J, leaving 16 bases between. This CDR3 spans 17 amino acids. Per germline, CDR1 SGHTA and CDR2 FQGNSA. Authors' analysis steps: Estimation of nucleated cell counts was performed using reference gene primer amplification. Only in-frame clones appear in the TCRdb table, and some are missing; sequencing was by immunoSEQ multiplex PCR. The DNA gave D and trimming, while V, J and clone size come from that table. This table holds roughly 150,000 clones, about 87% found once.

The chain recombines TRBV7-2 with TRBJ1-2, with D possibly TRBD1 on 5 matching bases. The material sequenced was peripheral blood. The receptor comes from a woman of 80 years or more with COVID-19, enrolled during active disease. CDR3 region: CASSLSLGHTSNYGYTF. The CDR3 coding sequence is TGTGCCAGCAGCTTATCACTGGGGCACACTTCTAACTATGGCTACACCTTC.